This T cell receptor (beta chain) originates from a study of blood T cell repertoires in COVID-19. TCRdb's table, derived via immunoSEQ multiplex PCR, lists solely in-frame clones and lacks some. The table has 300,000 or so clones, 85% seen once. V lost 0 bases, J lost 7 bases, and 16 bases lay in between. The CDR3 has 17 amino acids. This clone occurred once. The TCR originated in a woman between 50 and 59 years old with active or convalescent COVID-19. Specimen: peripheral blood. The V and J genes are TRBV23-1 and TRBJ1-6; D is ambiguous. TRBV23-1 is assigned to the ORF class and has an uncertain function. The CDR3 spells CASSQSKEGETNSPLHF. The CDR3 bases are TGCGCCAGCAGTCAATCTAAGGAGGGCGAAACCAATTCACCCCTCCACTTT.